Listed below are T cell receptor beta chains from one sample, sequenced in a study of cytomegalovirus exposure and HLA in healthy donors. Using immunoSEQ multiplex PCR, the repertoire was profiled, and TCRdb retains in-frame clones only, with some absent. Found here are around 150,000 clones, more than 65% of them singletons; the top ten hold roughly 6.3%. Specimen: PBMCs. The receptors shown here come from a man aged 45-65 years in good health and CMV-seropositive. The CDR3 runs from the conserved cysteine through the conserved F or W. A D gene is named only where the DNA matches it firmly. Expanded clones get a size class; other rows say once, few or many, or leave the size out.

CDR3nt | CDR3aa | abundance | d_gene | v_gene | len | j_gene
TGTGCCAGCAGCTGGCAGGGGGCCGGTGAGACCCAGTACTTC | CASSWQGAGETQYF | NA | TRBD1 | TRBV7-9 | 14 | TRBJ2-5
TGCGCCAGCAGCTTGGGAGGGCCAAGCTCTGGAAACACCATATATTTT | CASSLGGPSSGNTIYF | NA | NA | TRBV5-1 | 16 | TRBJ1-3
TGTGCCAGCAGCCAGGCGGGAGTTGGTAATGAGCAGTTCTTC | CASSQAGVGNEQFF | NA | TRBD2 | TRBV5-4 | 14 | TRBJ2-1
TGTGCCAGCAGCTTCGGGACTAGCGGTTACAATGAGCAGTTCTTC | CASSFGTSGYNEQFF | NA | TRBD2 | TRBV7-8 | 15 | TRBJ2-1
TGCGCCAGCAGACTCAGGGGAGCTTGGACCGGGGAGCTGTTTTTT | CASRLRGAWTGELFF | NA | NA | TRBV5-1 | 15 | TRBJ2-2
TGTGCCAGCAATAGGGACAGGGAGGATCAGCCCCAGCATTTT | CASNRDREDQPQHF | NA | TRBD1 | TRBV6-1 | 14 | TRBJ1-5
TGTGCCAGCAGCCAGCTCCAGGGAATCGACGAAAAACTGTTTTTT | CASSQLQGIDEKLFF | NA | NA | TRBV28 | 15 | TRBJ1-4
TGTGCCAGCAGTGAAAATAGCTACGAGCAGTACTTC | CASSENSYEQYF | NA | NA | TRBV2 | 12 | TRBJ2-7
TGTGCCAGCAGCTTCAGCCGGGACAGGGGTTACGAGCAGTACTTC | CASSFSRDRGYEQYF | few | TRBD1 | TRBV7-9 | 15 | TRBJ2-7
TGTGCCAGCAGGAATCAGGGCCAGGAGACCCAGTACTTC | CASRNQGQETQYF | NA | NA | TRBV7-9 | 13 | TRBJ2-5
TGCGCCAGCAGCTTGTTAGCGGGAGCTCCCTACGAGCAGTACTTC | CASSLLAGAPYEQYF | NA | TRBD2 | TRBV5-1 | 15 | TRBJ2-7
TGTGCCAGCAGGCAGCGGTACTCCTACGAGCAGTACTTC | CASRQRYSYEQYF | once | NA | TRBV5-8 | 13 | TRBJ2-7